The T cell receptor beta chain described here comes from a study of OX40 agonist ivuxolimab in advanced cancers. Germline assignment: CDR1 MDHEN and CDR2 SYDVKM. Deletions cut 3 bases from V and 7 bases from J, with 9 bases between. The CDR3 sequence is 13 residues long. The method was immunoSEQ multiplex PCR; TCRdb's version includes in-frame clones alone and lacks a portion of them. The table lists about 11,000 clones, approximately 86% of them singletons. The source of this sequence is an adult with an advanced solid tumor such as melanoma, head and neck, liver or kidney cancer. This chain connects TRBV28 to TRBJ2-2; no clear D. The input for sequencing was CD4+ or CD8+ T cells sorted from blood, taken in a trial of the OX40 agonist ivuxolimab. In DNA, the CDR3 is TGTGCCAGCAGTTTGGTCATTGGCGGGGAGCTGTTTTTT. Protein sequence: CASSLVIGGELFF.